This T cell receptor (beta chain) appears in the sequencing data of a study of response to subunit inactivated influenza vaccine (dated by TCRdb to 2017 to 2018). Regarding the study in general: The study used deep quantitative T cell receptor repertoire profiling to track responses to a trivalent subunit inactivated influenza vaccine.

This clonotype was detected many times. No cognate antigen has been identified for it. Per-nucleotide qualities are absent, and no much larger clonotype sits a single base away. The germline V and J ends show losses of 5 bases and 4 bases respectively, and no gene match explains 9 bases of the junction. The CDR3 holds 16 amino acids from the cysteine to the phenylalanine. Of the read, only the CDR3 DNA is kept; its 48 bases are in frame from base 1. Reading the germline V gene gives CDR1 MDHEN and CDR2 SYDVKM. Broad study findings and their caveats: The authors suggested that each seasonal influenza vaccination may recruit only a limited number of new T cells.

The method was RT-PCR. TCRdb names Illumina HiSeq 2500 as the instrument used. The public reads were quality trimmed at Q25 with fastp and then assembled into clones with MiXCR by TCRdb, keeping productive beta chains. CDR3 protein duplicates are merged, each entry listing the most common genes and DNA. The sample includes 500,000 to 550,000 distinct CDR3 sequences, with roughly 7.6% observed a single time. The ten largest clones represent around 13% of the sample. The sequencing used PBMCs from blood, collected around 25 months after vaccination. This sequence was found in a man aged 45-69 years who received an inactivated influenza vaccine. Donor details come from another sample of the same person, matched by shared clones. The rearranged segments are TRBV28 and TRBJ2-7, and 12 junctional nucleotides match TRBD1. In nucleotides, the sequence is TGTGCCAGCAGTCTAAAGGTGGGACAGGGGGCTTACGAGCAGTACTTC. It translates as CASSLKVGQGAYEQYF.